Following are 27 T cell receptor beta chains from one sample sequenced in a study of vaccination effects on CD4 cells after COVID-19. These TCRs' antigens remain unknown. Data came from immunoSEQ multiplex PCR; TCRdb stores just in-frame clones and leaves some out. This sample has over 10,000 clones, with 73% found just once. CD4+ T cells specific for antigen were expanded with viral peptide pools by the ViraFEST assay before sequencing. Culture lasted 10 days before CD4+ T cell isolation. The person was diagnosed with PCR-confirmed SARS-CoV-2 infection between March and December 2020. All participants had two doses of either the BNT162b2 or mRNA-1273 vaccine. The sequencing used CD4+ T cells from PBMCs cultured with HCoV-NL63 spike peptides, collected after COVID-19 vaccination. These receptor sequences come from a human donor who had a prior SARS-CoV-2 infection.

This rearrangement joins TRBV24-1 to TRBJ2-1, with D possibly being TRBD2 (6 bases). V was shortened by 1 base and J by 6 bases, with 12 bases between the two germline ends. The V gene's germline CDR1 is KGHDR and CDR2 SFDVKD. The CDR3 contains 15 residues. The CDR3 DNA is TGTGCCACCAGTGATTTTAGGGCTAGCGTCAATGAGCAGTTCTTC. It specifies CATSDFRASVNEQFF.

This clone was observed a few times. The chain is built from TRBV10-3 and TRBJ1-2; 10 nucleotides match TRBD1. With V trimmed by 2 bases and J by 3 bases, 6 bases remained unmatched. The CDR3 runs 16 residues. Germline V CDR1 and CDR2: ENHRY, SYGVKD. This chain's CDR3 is CAISEGGDRGDYGYTF. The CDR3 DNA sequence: TGTGCCATCAGTGAGGGAGGGGACAGGGGAGACTATGGCTACACCTTC.

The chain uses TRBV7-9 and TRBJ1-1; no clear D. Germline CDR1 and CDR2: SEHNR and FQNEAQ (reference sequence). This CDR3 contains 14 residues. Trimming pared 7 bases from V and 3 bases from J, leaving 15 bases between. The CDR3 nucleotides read TGTGCCAGCACCCCCAAGTGGGGAGACACTGAAGCTTTCTTT. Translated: CASTPKWGDTEAFF.

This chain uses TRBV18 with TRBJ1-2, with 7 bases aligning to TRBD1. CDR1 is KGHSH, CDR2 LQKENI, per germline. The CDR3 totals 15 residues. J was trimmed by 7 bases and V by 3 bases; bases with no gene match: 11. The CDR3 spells CASSPLTGSGGGYTF. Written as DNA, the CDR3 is TGTGCCAGCTCACCGCTGACAGGGTCAGGCGGTGGCTACACCTTC.

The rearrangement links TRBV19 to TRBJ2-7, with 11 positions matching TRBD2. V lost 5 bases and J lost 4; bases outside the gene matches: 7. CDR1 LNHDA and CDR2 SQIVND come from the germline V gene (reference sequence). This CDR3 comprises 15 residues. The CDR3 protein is CASSPRLAGPYEQYF. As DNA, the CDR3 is TGTGCCAGTAGTCCCAGACTAGCGGGGCCATACGAGCAGTACTTC.

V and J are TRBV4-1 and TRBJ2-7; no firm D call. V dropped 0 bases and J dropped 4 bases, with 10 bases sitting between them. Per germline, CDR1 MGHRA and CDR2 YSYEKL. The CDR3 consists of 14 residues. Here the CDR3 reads CASSQDGVRYEQYF. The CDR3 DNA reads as TGCGCCAGCAGCCAAGATGGCGTAAGGTACGAGCAGTACTTC.

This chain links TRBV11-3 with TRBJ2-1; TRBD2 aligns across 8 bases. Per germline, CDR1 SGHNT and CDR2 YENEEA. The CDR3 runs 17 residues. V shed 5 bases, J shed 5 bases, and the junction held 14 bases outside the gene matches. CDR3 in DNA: TGTGCCAGCAGCCCGAAGAAAACGGGGGGGCCTCACAATGAGCAGTTCTTC. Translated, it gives CASSPKKTGGPHNEQFF.

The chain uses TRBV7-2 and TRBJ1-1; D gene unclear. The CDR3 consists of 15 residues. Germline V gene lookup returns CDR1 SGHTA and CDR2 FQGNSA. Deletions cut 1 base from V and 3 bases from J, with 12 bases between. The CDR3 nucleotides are TGTGCCAGCAGCTTAGAGTTCCAACGGTACACTGAAGCTTTCTTT. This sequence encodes CASSLEFQRYTEAFF.

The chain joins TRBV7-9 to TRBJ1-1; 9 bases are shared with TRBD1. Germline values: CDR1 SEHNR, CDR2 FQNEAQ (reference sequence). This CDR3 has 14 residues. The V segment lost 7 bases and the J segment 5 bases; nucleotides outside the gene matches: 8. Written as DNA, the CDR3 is TGTGCCAGCACCCTGGGACAGGGTTATACTGAAGCTTTCTTT. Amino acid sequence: CASTLGQGYTEAFF.

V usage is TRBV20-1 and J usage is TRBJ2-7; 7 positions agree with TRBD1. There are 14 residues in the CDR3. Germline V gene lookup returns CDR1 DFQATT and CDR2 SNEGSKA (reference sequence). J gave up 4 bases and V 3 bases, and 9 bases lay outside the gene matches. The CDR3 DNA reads TGCAGTGCTAGTATTCGGACAGGTACATACGAGCAGTACTTC. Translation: CSASIRTGTYEQYF.

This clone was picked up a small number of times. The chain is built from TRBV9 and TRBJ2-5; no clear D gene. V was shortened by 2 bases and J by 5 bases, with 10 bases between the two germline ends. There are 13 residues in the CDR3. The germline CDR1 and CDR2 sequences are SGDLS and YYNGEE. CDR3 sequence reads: CASSVSTSETQYF. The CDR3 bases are TGTGCCAGCAGCGTTTCGACGTCTGAGACCCAGTACTTC.

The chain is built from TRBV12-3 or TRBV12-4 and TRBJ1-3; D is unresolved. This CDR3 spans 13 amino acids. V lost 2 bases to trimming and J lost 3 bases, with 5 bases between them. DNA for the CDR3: TGTGCCAGCAGTTTACTCGGTGGAAACACCATATATTTT. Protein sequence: CASSLLGGNTIYF.

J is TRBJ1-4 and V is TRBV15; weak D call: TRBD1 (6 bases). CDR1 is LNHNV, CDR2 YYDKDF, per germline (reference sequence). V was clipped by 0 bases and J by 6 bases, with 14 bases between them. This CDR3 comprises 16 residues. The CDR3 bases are TGTGCCACCAGCAGAGATCGATTTGGGACATATGAAAAACTGTTTTTT. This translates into CATSRDRFGTYEKLFF.

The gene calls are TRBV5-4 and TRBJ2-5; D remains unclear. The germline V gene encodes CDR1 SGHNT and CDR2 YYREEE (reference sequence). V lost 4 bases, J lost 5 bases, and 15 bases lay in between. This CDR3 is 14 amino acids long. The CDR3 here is CASSNPNLGETQYF. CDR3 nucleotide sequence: TGTGCCAGCAGCAACCCGAACCTGGGGGAGACCCAGTACTTC.

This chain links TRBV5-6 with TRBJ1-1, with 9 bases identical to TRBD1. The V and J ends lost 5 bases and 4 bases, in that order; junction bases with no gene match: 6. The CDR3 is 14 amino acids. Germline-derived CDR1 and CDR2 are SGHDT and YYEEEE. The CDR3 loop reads CASREQGASTEAFF. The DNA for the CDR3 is TGTGCCAGCAGAGAACAGGGGGCGAGCACTGAAGCTTTCTTT.

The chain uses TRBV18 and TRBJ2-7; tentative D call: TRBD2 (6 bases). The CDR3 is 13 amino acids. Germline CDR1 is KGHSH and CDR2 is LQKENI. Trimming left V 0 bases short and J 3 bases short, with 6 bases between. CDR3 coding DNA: TGTGCCAGCTCACCACCGGGGGGCTACGAGCAGTACTTC. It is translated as CASSPPGGYEQYF. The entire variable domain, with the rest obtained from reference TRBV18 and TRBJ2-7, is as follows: NAGVMQNPRHLVRRRGQEARLRCSPMKGHSHVYWYRQLPEEGLKFMVYLQKENIIDESGMPKERFSAEFPKEGPSILRIQQVVRGDSAAYFCASSPPGGYEQYFGPGTRLTVT.

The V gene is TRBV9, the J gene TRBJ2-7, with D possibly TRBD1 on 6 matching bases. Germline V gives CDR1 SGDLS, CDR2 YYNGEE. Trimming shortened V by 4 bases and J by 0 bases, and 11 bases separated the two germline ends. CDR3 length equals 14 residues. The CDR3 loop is CASSFRDNSYEQYF. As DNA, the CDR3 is TGTGCCAGCAGCTTCCGGGACAACTCCTACGAGCAGTACTTC.

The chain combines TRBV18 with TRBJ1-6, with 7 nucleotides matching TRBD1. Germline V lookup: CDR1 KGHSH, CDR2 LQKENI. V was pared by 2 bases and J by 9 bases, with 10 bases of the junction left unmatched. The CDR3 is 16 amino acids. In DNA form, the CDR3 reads TGTGCCAGCTCACCATCAGCAGGGACAGACGGTTCACCCCTCCACTTT. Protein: CASSPSAGTDGSPLHF. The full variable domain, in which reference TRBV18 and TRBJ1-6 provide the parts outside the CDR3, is NAGVMQNPRHLVRRRGQEARLRCSPMKGHSHVYWYRQLPEEGLKFMVYLQKENIIDESGMPKERFSAEFPKEGPSILRIQQVVRGDSAAYFCASSPSAGTDGSPLHFGNGTRLTVT.

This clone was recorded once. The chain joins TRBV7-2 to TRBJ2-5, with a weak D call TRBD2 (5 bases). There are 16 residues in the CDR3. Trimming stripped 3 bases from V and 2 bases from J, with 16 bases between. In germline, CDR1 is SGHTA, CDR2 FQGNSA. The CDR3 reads CASSLTRGVVQETQYF. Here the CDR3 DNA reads TGTGCCAGCAGCTTGACCCGGGGAGTGGTTCAAGAGACCCAGTACTTC.

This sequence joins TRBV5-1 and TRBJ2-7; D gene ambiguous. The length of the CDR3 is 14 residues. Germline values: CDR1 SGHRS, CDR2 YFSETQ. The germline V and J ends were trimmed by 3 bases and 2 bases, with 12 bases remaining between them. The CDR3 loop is CASSSGITTYEQYF. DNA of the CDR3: TGCGCCAGCAGCTCTGGGATCACTACCTACGAGCAGTACTTC.

CDR3 in DNA: TGTGCCAGCAGTCGGGACAGGGACACCGGGGAGCTGTTTTTT. Its protein product is CASSRDRDTGELFF. The chain combines TRBV6-4 with TRBJ2-2; 9 positions match TRBD1. CDR1 and CDR2 from the germline V gene are MRHNA and SNTAGT. V was pared by 5 bases and J by 3 bases, with 1 base of the junction left unmatched. This CDR3 region has 14 residues.

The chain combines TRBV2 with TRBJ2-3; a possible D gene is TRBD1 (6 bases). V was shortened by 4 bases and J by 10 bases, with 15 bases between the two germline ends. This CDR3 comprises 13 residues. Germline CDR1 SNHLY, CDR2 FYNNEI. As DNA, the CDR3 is TGTGCCAGCAGTGCGAACAGGGTGAACTCGCAGTATTTT. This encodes CASSANRVNSQYF.

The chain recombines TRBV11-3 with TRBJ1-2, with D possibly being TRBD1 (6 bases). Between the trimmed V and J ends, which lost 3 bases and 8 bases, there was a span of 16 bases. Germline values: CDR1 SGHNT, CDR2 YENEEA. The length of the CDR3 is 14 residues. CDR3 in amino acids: CASSLRTGLRGYTF. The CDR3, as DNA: TGTGCCAGCAGCTTGCGCACAGGGTTGCGGGGCTACACCTTC.

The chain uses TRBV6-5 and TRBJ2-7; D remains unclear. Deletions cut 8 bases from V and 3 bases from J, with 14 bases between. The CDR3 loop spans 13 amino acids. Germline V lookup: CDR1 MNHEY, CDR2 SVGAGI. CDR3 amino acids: CASAAVYLYEQYF. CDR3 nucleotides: TGTGCCAGCGCTGCGGTTTACCTCTACGAGCAGTACTTC.

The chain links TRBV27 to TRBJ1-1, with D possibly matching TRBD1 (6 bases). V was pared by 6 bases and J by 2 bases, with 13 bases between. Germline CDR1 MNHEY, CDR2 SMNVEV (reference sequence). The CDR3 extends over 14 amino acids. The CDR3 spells CASSLGTPNTEAFF. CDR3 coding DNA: TGTGCCAGCAGCCTCGGGACACCCAACACTGAAGCTTTCTTT.

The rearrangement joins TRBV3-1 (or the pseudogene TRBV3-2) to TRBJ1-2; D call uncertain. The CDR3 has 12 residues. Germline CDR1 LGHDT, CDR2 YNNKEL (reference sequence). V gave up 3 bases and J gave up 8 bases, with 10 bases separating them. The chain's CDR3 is CASSHALWGYTF. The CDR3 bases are TGTGCCAGCAGCCACGCCCTCTGGGGCTACACCTTC.

The CDR3 DNA reads TGTGCCACCAGCGGGGGCCGACCCAGTGGCTACACCTTC. Its translation is CATSGGRPSGYTF. The chain recombines TRBV15 with TRBJ1-2; TRBD1 is a possible D gene (6 bases). The length of the CDR3 is 13 residues. V was pared by 5 bases and J by 7 bases, with 14 bases between. The germline CDR1 and CDR2 sequences are LNHNV and YYDKDF (reference sequence).